This TCR beta chain derives from a study of T cells after yellow fever vaccination (dated by TCRdb to about 2019). Regarding the research as a whole: The SMART-Seq v4 Ultra Low Input RNA kit was used to prepare libraries from fractions with low cell numbers. Two healthy male donors made up the cohort, one aged 18 to 29 years and the other aged 30 to 40 years. Bulk TCR alpha and beta repertoires were sequenced longitudinally to track T-cell clones before and after primary and booster YFV17D yellow fever vaccination. Bulk PBMC replicates and cell subsets were isolated from blood drawn at multiple timepoints before and after both primary and secondary immunization. What the research found in general, with its limitations: After the booster, most of the clones that had expanded following primary vaccination were detected again (96% of CD4 and 88% of CD8), which suggests that memory was broadly maintained. A small share of clonotypes was detected in both CD4 and CD8 compartments, with the overlap likely arising from convergent recombination. The study included only two donors, which limits how far the findings can be generalized. The secondary T-cell response was found to be weaker but faster than the primary response, with a peak reached on day 5 rather than on day 15. FACS-sorted repertoires could contain abundant contaminating clonotypes from the bulk population, so computational filtering was required.

Read against the paper, the sample's treatment or condition label means: live attenuated yellow fever vaccine strain. At each blood-draw timepoint, two biological replicates of bulk PBMCs were collected. PBMCs were isolated from peripheral blood using a standard Ficoll-Paque protocol. RNA was extracted with TriZol from bulk PBMCs, CD4 and CD8 fractions, and dextramer-positive and dextramer-negative fractions. TCR cDNA was made using 5'RACE template switching, a step that added a universal primer site and unique molecular identifiers. Priming of cDNA synthesis was performed from both the TCR alpha and TCR beta constant segments. Library amplification used two PCR steps, and the second PCR step added sample barcodes and sequencing adapters. Sequencing of the libraries was done on either Illumina HiSeq 2500 (2x100 bp) or NovaSeq (2x150 bp). The original methods were these. Demultiplexing of reads and collapsing into UMI consensus sequences were performed with MIGEC, and V(D)J alignment was carried out with MiXCR. Using edgeR on replicate PBMC samples, clonotypes were called vaccine-responding if FDR was below 0.01 and the log2 fold change was above 5 up to day 15. Each bulk clonotype was labeled CD4 or CD8 based on which sequenced repertoire, CD4 or CD8, contained the clonotype at higher abundance. TCRdb cleaned the public reads at Q25 with fastp, built clones with MiXCR and kept in-frame beta chains. Rows with a matching CDR3 protein are joined into one entry that keeps the most common DNA and genes. TCRdb assigned the V and J calls; the authors' analysis was not used. The sample has approximately 550,000 distinct CDR3 sequences on record, about a fifth of them singletons. The top ten clonotypes cover approximately 14% of the sample.

V lost 5 bases and J lost 9 bases, and the count of bases not matched to a germline gene is 8. The CDR3 contains 14 residues, cysteine and phenylalanine counted. Of the read, only the CDR3 DNA is kept; its 42 bases are in frame from base 1. Turning to this clonotype: Its cognate antigen has yet to be identified. One base away there is no much larger clone; base qualities are not given.

The sequences come from PBMCs, collected 15 days after the yellow fever booster vaccination. The rearrangement combines TRBV12-3 or TRBV12-4 with TRBJ2-5, with 11 bases aligning to TRBD2. The sequence derives from a man in his thirties or forties who received the YFV17D yellow fever vaccine. CDR3 region: CASSPSGRNTAQYF. The DNA sequence follows: TGTGCCAGCAGTCCTAGCGGGAGGAACACGGCCCAGTACTTC.